This T cell receptor beta chain was identified during a study of blood T cells in healthy people across ages. A sample-barcoded 5' primer and a J-beta primer mix were used in a second PCR of roughly 7 to 11 cycles. Each of the samples gave a minimum of 2.5 million paired-end reads that contained CDR3. TCRdb called the 5' RACE reads again in MiXCR, with one record for every CDR3 protein. The repertoire has about 1.7 million distinct CDR3 sequences, 28% of them found once; the top ten carry over 7%. The CDR3 loop spans 17 amino acids. Germline values: CDR1 MNHEY, CDR2 SMNVEV (reference sequence). J gave up 4 bases and V 3 bases, and 9 bases lay outside the gene matches. The study's findings and limits: Donor CMV status was unknown, possibly confounding expanded clonotype changes. Estimated diversity across one million T cells was deemed an underestimate.

A few counts support this clonotype. Its antigen is still unknown. The sequenced sample consisted of blood. V usage is TRBV27 and J usage is TRBJ2-3; TRBD2 matches 11 bases. This receptor was obtained from a woman under 40 in good health. The CDR3 region has the DNA TGTGCCAGCAGTTTCCTTATAGCGGGGGGGGCCGCAGATACGCAGTATTTT. Translating gives CASSFLIAGGAADTQYF.